This T cell receptor (beta chain) was recorded in a study of shared clonotypes between healthy human individuals. Whole-study context: Used for every donor were three CD4 naive, three CD4 memory, two CD8 naive and one CD8 memory plate. Study observations and caveats: The sharing of 4.5% to 6.5% of naive CD4 clonotypes was seen across a handful of donors.

The method was immunoSEQ multiplex PCR; TCRdb's version includes in-frame clones alone and lacks a portion of them. Of under 2.5 million clones in the sample, 80% to 95% were seen once. On this clone: What it binds is not known. The sample holds other DNA sequences that translate to the same CDR3.

CDR1 is SNHLY, CDR2 FYNNEI, per germline. The CDR3 spans 13 residues. Trimming took off 6 bases at V and 0 bases at J, with 5 bases between the two ends. The source is a man between 18 and 35 years old in good health. Some clones in this sample may be carry-over from other donors' samples. This chain uses TRBV2 with TRBJ2-2; the D is unclear. Input material: naive CD4+ T cells from PBMCs. Subset defined: CD45RA+ positively selected. In nucleotides, the CDR3 is TGTGCCAGCAGCGATCCGAACACCGGGGAGCTGTTTTTT. Translating gives CASSDPNTGELFF.